The 5 T cell receptor beta chains given below trace back to one sample, sequenced in a study of T cells in Graves' hyperthyroidism and ophthalmopathy. Researchers amplified the TCR beta CDR3 regions from RNA transcripts. Using the HTBI primer set, a first-round RT-PCR was run on the TCR CDR3. TCRdb processed the multiplex PCR reads anew with MiXCR; each CDR3 protein has one entry. The top ten hold 10% to 13% of the sample, which has about 740,000 distinct CDR3 sequences, roughly 15% seen once. Sequencing input: blood. The origin of the receptors is a woman younger than 35 with Graves' hyperthyroidism.

This clonotype was observed at least ten times. The rearrangement uses TRBV7-9 and TRBJ2-3; 7 bases align to TRBD1. This CDR3 is built from 15 residues. V shed 2 bases, J shed 3 bases, and the junction held 5 bases outside the gene matches. CDR1 and CDR2 (germline): SEHNR, FQNEAQ (reference sequence). CDR3 sequence reads: CASSLRQGETDTQYF. Written as DNA, the CDR3 is TGTGCCAGCAGCTTACGACAGGGCGAGACAGATACGCAGTATTTT.

This clonotype came up a few times. The V gene is TRBV7-8, the J gene TRBJ2-5; the D gene is possibly TRBD2 (6 bases). The V end was cut by 5 bases, the J end by 1 base, with 11 bases between. Per germline, CDR1 SGHVS and CDR2 FQNEAQ. The CDR3 has 14 amino acids. CDR3 region: CASSRHSGQETQYF. For the CDR3, the DNA is TGTGCCAGCAGCCGTCATAGCGGCCAAGAGACCCAGTACTTC. Full variable domain (outside the CDR3, taken from reference TRBV7-8 and TRBJ2-5): GAGVSQSPRYKVAKRGQDVALRCDPISGHVSLFWYQQALGQGPEFLTYFQNEAQLDKSGLPSDRFFAERPEGSVSTLKIQRTQQEDSAVYLCASSRHSGQETQYFGPGTRLLVL.

This clonotype has ten or more counts. The CDR3 loop reads CASSNLGVETQYF. In DNA, the CDR3 is TGTGCCAGCAGTAATCTGGGGGTGGAGACCCAGTACTTC. This rearrangement joins TRBV7-2 to TRBJ2-5; D may match TRBD1 or TRBD2 (5 bases each). The V end lost 6 bases, the J end lost 5 bases, and 13 bases lay between the germline ends. CDR3 size: 13 residues. CDR1 is SGHTA, CDR2 FQGNSA, per germline.

This clonotype was seen at least ten times. This chain uses TRBV4-3 with TRBJ1-1, with D unclear. Germline assignment: CDR1 LGHNA and CDR2 YSLEER. Trimming removed 0 bases at V and 6 bases at J, with 11 bases between. The length of the CDR3 is 14 residues. The CDR3 is CASSQDTAFAEAFF. CDR3 DNA: TGCGCCAGCAGCCAAGACACGGCTTTTGCTGAAGCTTTCTTT.

The chain joins TRBV19 to TRBJ1-1, with unresolved D. Per the germline V gene, CDR1 is LNHDA and CDR2 is SQIVND (reference sequence). Trimming stripped 7 bases from V and 6 bases from J, with 15 bases between. The CDR3 sequence is 13 residues long. As DNA, the CDR3 is TGTGCCAGTACCTCCACCAGGCGGGCTGAAGCTTTCTTT. It specifies CASTSTRRAEAFF.